These 22 T cell receptor beta chains were all obtained from the same sample, sequenced in a study of OX40 agonist ivuxolimab in advanced cancers. Some clones are missing from TCRdb's copy, which holds only in-frame ones; the method was immunoSEQ multiplex PCR. The sample has about 74,000 clones; approximately 90% are singletons. Source: CD4+ or CD8+ T cells sorted from blood, taken in a trial of the OX40 agonist ivuxolimab. The receptors shown here come from an adult with an advanced solid tumor such as melanoma, head and neck, liver or kidney cancer.

The rearrangement joins TRBV7-3 to TRBJ2-2; D perhaps matches TRBD1 (6 bases). This CDR3 contains 15 residues. Germline V gene lookup returns CDR1 SGHTA and CDR2 FQGTGA. Trimming removed 3 bases at V and 5 bases at J, with 13 bases between. The CDR3 is CASSFQTGSTGELFF. The CDR3 DNA is TGTGCCAGCAGCTTCCAGACAGGATCGACCGGGGAGCTGTTTTTT.

This sequence joins TRBV2 and TRBJ1-5; D remains unclear. V was cut by 11 bases and J by 5 bases, with 10 bases left in between. Germline CDR1 is SNHLY and CDR2 is FYNNEI. The CDR3 sequence is 11 residues long. The CDR3 reads CACGRDQPQHF. CDR3 coding DNA: TGTGCCTGTGGGAGGGATCAGCCCCAGCATTTT.

This chain uses TRBV5-8 with TRBJ1-1; maybe TRBD1 (5 bases). The V gene's germline CDR1 is SGHTS and CDR2 YDEGEE. Trimming took 4 bases from V and 1 from J, leaving 8 bases between them. This CDR3 is built from 13 residues. The CDR3 here is CASSNQGNTEAFF. The CDR3 bases are TGTGCCAGCAGCAATCAGGGGAACACTGAAGCTTTCTTT. Combining the CDR3 with reference TRBV5-8 and TRBJ1-1 gives the whole variable domain EAGVTQSPTHLIKTRGQQATLRCSPISGHTSVYWYQQALGLGLQFLLWYDEGEERNRGNFPPRFSGRQFPNYSSELNVNALELEDSALYLCASSNQGNTEAFFGQGTRLTVV.

The chain employs TRBV5-1 and TRBJ1-2; D might be TRBD1 (5 bases). The length of the CDR3 is 14 residues. V was pared by 0 bases and J by 2 bases, with 8 bases between. The V gene's germline CDR1 is SGHRS and CDR2 YFSETQ. The CDR3 region has the DNA TGCGCCAGCAGCTTGGGAGGACAAAACTATGGCTACACCTTC. Its protein product is CASSLGGQNYGYTF.

The chain recombines TRBV5-4 with TRBJ2-7; the D call may be TRBD1 or TRBD2 (5 bases each). This CDR3 comprises 14 residues. Trimming pared 0 bases from V and 2 bases from J, leaving 9 bases between. Germline lookup yields CDR1 SGHNT and CDR2 YYREEE (reference sequence). CDR3 protein: CASSLGGTTYEQYF. The CDR3 region has the DNA TGTGCCAGCAGCTTGGGGGGGACGACCTACGAGCAGTACTTC.

This chain joins TRBV19 and TRBJ1-6; D is uncertain. V was cut by 4 bases and J by 5 bases, with 15 bases left in between. CDR3 length equals 16 residues. Germline CDR1 LNHDA, CDR2 SQIVND (reference sequence). CDR3 nucleotides: TGTGCCAGTAGTACCGGCCCTGGGCGGAATAATTCACCCCTCCACTTT. It specifies CASSTGPGRNNSPLHF.

V is TRBV2 and J is TRBJ1-6, with D perhaps TRBD1 (5 bases). Germline assignment: CDR1 SNHLY and CDR2 FYNNEI. This CDR3 comprises 13 residues. The V gene lost 6 bases and the J gene lost 7 bases, with 10 bases spanning the gap. The CDR3 nucleotides read TGTGCCAGCAGGGGGGGATGGAATTCACCCCTCCACTTT. Protein: CASRGGWNSPLHF.

The chain recombines TRBV5-5 with TRBJ1-4; 9 positions match TRBD1. This CDR3 is 15 amino acids long. J was trimmed by 8 bases and V by 2 bases; bases with no gene match: 7. CDR1 is SGHKS and CDR2 is YYEKEE in the germline V gene (reference sequence). CDR3 loop: CASSFRDRVGEKLFF. The CDR3 DNA follows: TGTGCCAGCAGCTTCCGGGACAGGGTTGGGGAAAAACTGTTTTTT.

This clone was seen more than once but under ten times. V gene TRBV30 combines with J gene TRBJ2-7; D may be TRBD1 (8 bases). V lost 2 bases and J lost 3, with 44 bases in between. The CDR3 length is 24 residues. In germline, CDR1 is GTSNPN, CDR2 SVGIG (reference sequence). The CDR3 sequence: CAWSSNDLQGEGTSLSGKLYEQYF. The CDR3, as DNA: TGTGCCTGGAGTAGCAACGATCTACAGGGGGAGGGAACTAGCCTCAGTGGGAAACTCTACGAGCAGTACTTC.

This chain uses TRBV29-1 with TRBJ2-2, with D uncertain. Trimming took off 6 bases at V and 7 bases at J, with 18 bases between the two ends. CDR3 length equals 14 residues. CDR1 SQVTM and CDR2 ANQGSEA come from the germline V gene. The CDR3: CSVASGTIVGELFF. In DNA, the CDR3 is TGCAGCGTGGCCTCAGGAACAATCGTCGGGGAGCTGTTTTTT.

The chain uses TRBV19 and TRBJ1-5, with D maybe TRBD1 (6 bases). CDR3 length: 14 amino acids. V shed 7 bases and J shed 0 bases, with 10 bases lying between them. CDR1 LNHDA and CDR2 SQIVND come from the germline V gene (reference sequence). CDR3 DNA: TGTGCCAGTATCGGCAGGGGTAGCAATCAGCCCCAGCATTTT. It yields the protein CASIGRGSNQPQHF.

This chain links TRBV18 with TRBJ2-7; the match to TRBD2 covers 11 bases. Unmatched junction bases numbered 7, after V lost 6 bases and J lost 0 bases. CDR1 is KGHSH and CDR2 is LQKENI in the germline V gene. This CDR3 spans 16 amino acids. In nucleotides, the CDR3 is TGTGCCAGCTCGCCCTTAGCGGGAGGGAGCTCCTACGAGCAGTACTTC. Its protein product is CASSPLAGGSSYEQYF.

The chain carries TRBV7-2 and TRBJ2-2; maybe TRBD2 (5 bases). The CDR3 length is 14 residues. CDR1 is SGHTA, CDR2 FQGNSA, per germline. V gave up 5 bases and J gave up 5 bases, with 12 bases separating them. CDR3 sequence (DNA): TGTGCCAGCAGCCCCCCTAGAGGGACCGGGGAGCTGTTTTTT. Translating gives CASSPPRGTGELFF.

For this clone: Other DNA sequences within the sample encode an identical CDR3. The gene calls are TRBV4-1 and TRBJ2-6, with D perhaps TRBD1 or TRBD2 (6 bases each). The CDR3 sequence is 17 residues long. V dropped 3 bases and J dropped 4 bases, with 16 bases sitting between them. The germline V gene encodes CDR1 MGHRA and CDR2 YSYEKL. The CDR3 sequence is CASSQPEGGRGANVLTF. In DNA, the CDR3 is TGCGCCAGCAGCCAGCCCGAGGGGGGTCGGGGGGCCAACGTCCTGACTTTC.

The chain joins TRBV28 to TRBJ2-3; 8 bases are shared with TRBD2. The CDR3 loop spans 15 amino acids. The J segment lost 0 bases and the V segment lost 6 bases, leaving 5 bases of the junction unmatched. Germline CDR1 MDHEN, CDR2 SYDVKM. CDR3 region: CASSPRLASTDTQYF. The CDR3 region has the DNA TGTGCCAGCAGCCCCCGACTAGCGAGCACAGATACGCAGTATTTT. Drawing the rest from reference TRBV28 and TRBJ2-3, the complete variable domain is DVKVTQSSRYLVKRTGEKVFLECVQDMDHENMFWYRQDPGLGLRLIYFSYDVKMKEKGDIPEGYSVSREKKERFSLILESASTNQTSMYLCASSPRLASTDTQYFGPGTRLTVL.

The chain is built from TRBV5-6 and TRBJ1-5; D gene ambiguous. With 0 bases removed from V and 3 bases from J, the gap between germline ends came to 13 bases. The CDR3 extends over 16 amino acids. Germline-derived CDR1 and CDR2 are SGHDT and YYEEEE. CDR3 amino acids: CASSLGTQTNNQPQHF. The CDR3 DNA is TGTGCCAGCAGCTTGGGAACACAAACTAACAATCAGCCCCAGCATTTT.

The CDR3 DNA reads as TGCGCCAGCAGTGAGTCGTTTTGGACTAGCGGGAGATCCGAGCAGTACTTC. Its protein is CASSESFWTSGRSEQYF. The chain joins TRBV10-1 to TRBJ2-7; TRBD2 agrees at 13 bases. Germline V gene sequence: CDR1 WNHNN, CDR2 SYGVQD (reference sequence). The CDR3 loop spans 17 amino acids. V was pared by 0 bases and J by 6 bases, with 8 bases of the junction left unmatched.

This chain uses TRBV28 with TRBJ2-7, with a possible D match to TRBD2 (7 bases). Germline V lookup: CDR1 MDHEN, CDR2 SYDVKM. V lost 7 bases and J 3 bases, leaving 19 bases between the germline ends. The CDR3 contains 15 residues. CDR3 residues: CASMGGPTYLYEQYF. The DNA for the CDR3 is TGTGCCAGCATGGGGGGGCCCACTTACCTCTACGAGCAGTACTTC.

The CDR3 loop reads CAWSVGGNQPQHF. Written as DNA, the CDR3 is TGTGCCTGGAGTGTAGGAGGCAATCAGCCCCAGCATTTT. The V gene is TRBV30, the J gene TRBJ1-5, with unresolved D. The CDR3 runs 13 residues. V lost 0 bases and J 2 bases, leaving 5 bases between the germline ends. The germline V gene encodes CDR1 GTSNPN and CDR2 SVGIG (reference sequence).

This CDR3 reads CASSRQDNQPQHF. In nucleotides, the CDR3 is TGTGCCAGCAGTAGGCAGGACAATCAGCCCCAGCATTTT. The chain carries TRBV6-1 and TRBJ1-5; D remains ambiguous. Germline assignment: CDR1 MNHNS and CDR2 SASEGT. The CDR3 sequence is 13 residues long. Trimming left V 5 bases short and J 3 bases short, with 8 bases between.

The V call is TRBV5-1, the J call TRBJ2-1, with no clear D. Per the germline V gene, CDR1 is SGHRS and CDR2 is YFSETQ. V gave up 5 bases and J gave up 2 bases, with 8 bases separating them. The CDR3 contains 13 residues. CDR3 nucleotide sequence: TGCGCCAGCAGTGAGACGACCTACAATGAGCAGTTCTTC. Translated, it gives CASSETTYNEQFF. The variable domain in full, with the rest retrieved from reference TRBV5-1 and TRBJ2-1, is KAGVTQTPRYLIKTRGQQVTLSCSPISGHRSVSWYQQTPGQGLQFLFEYFSETQRNKGNFPGRFSGRQFSNSRSEMNVSTLELGDSALYLCASSETTYNEQFFGPGTRLTVL.

The chain couples TRBV5-1 to TRBJ2-2, with D uncertain. Germline CDR1 is SGHRS and CDR2 is YFSETQ. The V and J ends lost 1 base and 6 bases respectively, with 13 bases between them. This CDR3 region has 15 residues. The CDR3 bases are TGCGCCAGCAGCTTGTGGAATCCTGGGGCCGGGGAGCTGTTTTTT. It yields the protein CASSLWNPGAGELFF. The full variable domain, its missing parts supplied by reference TRBV5-1 and TRBJ2-2, is KAGVTQTPRYLIKTRGQQVTLSCSPISGHRSVSWYQQTPGQGLQFLFEYFSETQRNKGNFPGRFSGRQFSNSRSEMNVSTLELGDSALYLCASSLWNPGAGELFFGEGSRLTVL.